Presented here are 31 T cell receptor beta chains from one specimen sequenced in a study of radiotherapy plus CTLA-4 blockade in lung cancer. Using immunoSEQ multiplex PCR, the repertoire was profiled, and TCRdb retains in-frame clones only, with some absent. The repertoire holds fewer than 100,000 clones, roughly four fifths seen once, with 0.82% in the top ten. The source material was peripheral blood, sampled from a patient treated with radiotherapy plus ipilimumab. Every receptor here comes from a human donor with non-small cell lung cancer who had stable disease on radiotherapy plus ipilimumab.

The chain links TRBV25-1 to TRBJ1-6, with D unclear. From germline, CDR1 is MGHDK and CDR2 SYGVNS. CDR3 size: 16 residues. Trimming removed 2 bases at V and 4 bases at J, with 12 bases between. Here the CDR3 reads CASSEGEGVYNSPLHF. The CDR3 region has the DNA TGTGCCAGCAGTGAAGGGGAGGGTGTGTATAATTCACCCCTCCACTTT.

This clone was found once. This chain uses TRBV6-4 with TRBJ2-1; TRBD1 aligns across 8 bases. The V gene's germline CDR1 is MRHNA and CDR2 SNTAGT. This CDR3 spans 15 amino acids. The J segment lost 6 bases and the V segment lost 0 bases, leaving 4 bases of the junction unmatched. CDR3 amino acids: CASSDSSGGCNEQFF. The CDR3 DNA reads TGTGCCAGCAGTGACTCATCAGGGGGCTGCAATGAGCAGTTCTTC.

This clone was counted a few times. This chain joins TRBV7-2 and TRBJ2-7, with D perhaps TRBD1 (5 bases). This CDR3 has 15 residues. Germline CDR1 and CDR2: SGHTA and FQGNSA. Trimming removed 2 bases at V and 2 bases at J, with 13 bases between. This chain's CDR3 is CASSLRSARAYEQYF. Here the CDR3 DNA reads TGTGCCAGCAGCTTAAGGTCAGCCAGGGCCTACGAGCAGTACTTC. Together with reference TRBV7-2 and TRBJ2-7, the CDR3 gives the full variable domain: GAGVSQSPSNKVTEKGKDVELRCDPISGHTALYWYRQSLGQGLEFLIYFQGNSAPDKSGLPSDRFSAERTGGSVSTLTIQRTQQEDSAVYLCASSLRSARAYEQYFGPGTRLTVT.

This chain links TRBV7-3 with TRBJ1-1; 10 bases line up with TRBD1. With V trimmed by 1 base and J by 0 bases, 8 bases remained unmatched. The length of the CDR3 is 18 residues. CDR1 and CDR2 from the germline V gene are SGHTA and FQGTGA. CDR3 in DNA: TGTGCCAGCAGCTTAAGGGCAGCCGGGACAGGGGTGAACACTGAAGCTTTCTTT. It codes for CASSLRAAGTGVNTEAFF.

This rearrangement joins TRBV2 to TRBJ2-7, with 9 bases fitting TRBD2. V shed 5 bases and J 3 bases; nucleotides not matched to a gene: 5. The CDR3 sequence is 14 residues long. Germline V lookup: CDR1 SNHLY, CDR2 FYNNEI. CDR3 loop: CASSLSGSGYEQYF. CDR3 nucleotide sequence: TGTGCCAGCAGTCTTAGCGGGAGTGGCTACGAGCAGTACTTC.

This chain uses TRBV6-1 with TRBJ2-3, with D unresolved. Germline V gene sequence: CDR1 MNHNS, CDR2 SASEGT. The CDR3 spans 15 residues. The V and J ends lost 1 base and 0 bases respectively, with 8 bases between them. The CDR3 sequence: CASSEVGGSTDTQYF. CDR3 nucleotides: TGTGCCAGCAGTGAAGTGGGTGGGAGCACAGATACGCAGTATTTT.

The chain links TRBV5-6 to TRBJ2-6; no firm D call. This CDR3 contains 13 residues. Germline CDR1 is SGHDT and CDR2 is YYEEEE. The V and J ends lost 4 bases and 2 bases respectively, with 4 bases between them. CDR3 nucleotides: TGTGCCAGCAGCCCCCCTGGGGCCAACGTCCTGACTTTC. Its protein is CASSPPGANVLTF.

This clone is termed medium-sized. The chain's CDR3 is CASSYDGWTEAFF. Here the CDR3 DNA reads TGTGCCAGTAGTTATGACGGCTGGACTGAAGCTTTCTTT. J is TRBJ1-1 and V is TRBV19; D not resolved. Trimming shortened V by 5 bases and J by 5 bases, and 12 bases separated the two germline ends. Germline V gives CDR1 LNHDA, CDR2 SQIVND (reference sequence). There are 13 residues in the CDR3.

This chain links TRBV9 with TRBJ2-3; no reliable D call. The CDR3 has 12 residues. The ends were cut back, 0 bases at V and 6 bases at J, with 5 bases in the middle. CDR1 is SGDLS, CDR2 YYNGEE, per germline. The CDR3 protein is CASSVVGDTQYF. The CDR3 coding sequence is TGTGCCAGCAGCGTAGTAGGGGATACGCAGTATTTT.

V gene TRBV30 combines with J gene TRBJ1-5, with no clear D. This CDR3 contains 14 residues. Trimming left V 3 bases short and J 1 base short, with 10 bases between. Germline V lookup: CDR1 GTSNPN, CDR2 SVGIG (reference sequence). Written as DNA, the CDR3 is TGTGCCTGGAGGGCTGGGATAAGCAATCAGCCCCAGCATTTT. Amino acid sequence: CAWRAGISNQPQHF.

The V call is TRBV6-5, the J call TRBJ2-7; 7 bases agree with TRBD2. The J segment lost 1 base and the V segment lost 0 bases, leaving 3 bases of the junction unmatched. This CDR3 comprises 15 residues. The V gene's germline CDR1 is MNHEY and CDR2 SVGAGI. CDR3: CASSYSRAGSYEQYF. The CDR3 DNA follows: TGTGCCAGCAGTTACTCGAGAGCGGGGTCCTACGAGCAGTACTTC.

This chain joins TRBV27 and TRBJ1-2; D is undetermined. From germline, CDR1 is MNHEY and CDR2 SMNVEV (reference sequence). V was clipped by 3 bases and J by 7 bases, with 15 bases between them. The CDR3 consists of 14 residues. The chain's CDR3 is CASSLLVGSGGYTF. DNA for the CDR3: TGTGCCAGCAGTTTGTTAGTGGGGTCCGGTGGCTACACCTTC.

V and J are TRBV6-1 and TRBJ1-1; D possibly corresponds to TRBD1 (5 bases). Trimming shortened V by 11 bases and J by 8 bases, and 15 bases separated the two germline ends. Germline CDR1 MNHNS, CDR2 SASEGT. The CDR3 is 11 amino acids. The CDR3 sequence: CAHGRGREAFF. As DNA, the CDR3 is TGTGCCCACGGGAGGGGTAGAGAAGCTTTCTTT.

V gene TRBV4-2 combines with J gene TRBJ2-5, with D possibly being TRBD2 (7 bases). The V gene lost 1 base and the J gene lost 4 bases, with 19 bases spanning the gap. This CDR3 comprises 17 residues. CDR1 LGHNA and CDR2 YNFKEQ come from the germline V gene. CDR3 residues: CASSQGLRGAVGETQYF. CDR3 bases: TGTGCCAGCAGCCAAGGGCTCCGGGGGGCCGTTGGAGAGACCCAGTACTTC.

This clone was seen just once. One junction end does not reproduce the germline sequence, and a read error may be involved. The V call is TRBV7-7, the J call TRBJ2-5, with 8 bases that match TRBD2. The CDR3 runs to 18 residues. CDR1 and CDR2 (germline): SSHAT, FNYEAQ (reference sequence). This CDR3 is CASSLGHRLTSGQETQYF. In nucleotides, the CDR3 is TGTGCTAGCAGCTTAGGCCATCGTCTAACTAGCGGACAAGAGACCCAGTACTTC.

V is TRBV9 and J is TRBJ1-1, with D maybe TRBD1 (6 bases). The CDR3 totals 16 residues. The V end was cut by 0 bases, the J end by 0 bases, with 12 bases between. Germline V CDR1 and CDR2: SGDLS, YYNGEE. The CDR3 nucleotides read TGTGCCAGCAGCGTAGGAGGTGGGGGCTTGAACACTGAAGCTTTCTTT. Translating it yields CASSVGGGGLNTEAFF.

The chain carries TRBV28 and TRBJ2-1; TRBD2 aligns across 7 bases. V was pared by 7 bases and J by 0 bases, with 6 bases of the junction left unmatched. The CDR3 extends over 15 amino acids. The V gene's germline CDR1 is MDHEN and CDR2 SYDVKM. CDR3: CASKRAGSSYNEQFF. In DNA, the CDR3 is TGTGCCAGCAAACGAGCGGGAAGCTCCTACAATGAGCAGTTCTTC.

The chain recombines TRBV7-8 with TRBJ2-1; perhaps TRBD2 as D (6 bases). The ends were cut back, 5 bases at V and 6 bases at J, with 14 bases in the middle. Looked up from germline, CDR1 is SGHVS and CDR2 is FQNEAQ. The CDR3 is 14 amino acids. This CDR3 reads CASSRDFSGNEQFF. In DNA, the CDR3 is TGTGCCAGCAGCCGGGACTTTTCGGGCAATGAGCAGTTCTTC.

This sequence joins TRBV5-5 and TRBJ2-2; D unresolved. V gave up 0 bases and J gave up 4 bases, with 10 bases separating them. The CDR3 consists of 15 residues. The germline V gene encodes CDR1 SGHKS and CDR2 YYEKEE (reference sequence). As DNA, the CDR3 is TGTGCCAGCAGCTTGGGAGACATCGGCACCGGGGAGCTGTTTTTT. Amino acid sequence: CASSLGDIGTGELFF. Combining the CDR3 with reference TRBV5-5 and TRBJ2-2 gives the whole variable domain DAGVTQSPTHLIKTRGQQVTLRCSPISGHKSVSWYQQVLGQGPQFIFQYYEKEERGRGNFPDRFSARQFPNYSSELNVNALLLGDSALYLCASSLGDIGTGELFFGEGSRLTVL.

This clone was counted between two and nine times. The J gene is TRBJ1-2, the V gene TRBV7-8; 9 positions match TRBD1. The V and J ends lost 4 bases and 4 bases, in that order; junction bases with no gene match: 4. In germline, CDR1 is SGHVS, CDR2 FQNEAQ. CDR3 length equals 14 residues. For the CDR3, the DNA is TGTGCCAGCAGCTGGGACAGGGACGGCTATGGCTACACCTTC. Encoded protein: CASSWDRDGYGYTF.

Here the CDR3 reads CASSGGDNYGYTF. Written as DNA, the CDR3 is TGCGCCAGCAGCGGCGGAGATAACTATGGCTACACCTTC. The chain is built from TRBV5-1 and TRBJ1-2, with no clear D. CDR3 length: 13 amino acids. Trimming stripped 4 bases from V and 1 base from J, with 8 bases between. The germline V gene has CDR1 SGHRS and CDR2 YFSETQ.

The chain combines TRBV5-5 with TRBJ1-6; D is unclear. The CDR3 runs 18 residues. Germline CDR1 reads SGHKS; CDR2 reads YYEKEE (reference sequence). Trimming stripped 0 bases from V and 3 bases from J, with 16 bases between. DNA of the CDR3: TGTGCCAGCAGCTTGGAAGTAGTCCCTGGTAACTATAATTCACCCCTCCACTTT. It codes for CASSLEVVPGNYNSPLHF.

The chain combines TRBV9 with TRBJ2-7; a possible D gene is TRBD2 (5 bases). The CDR3 contains 16 residues. Trimming removed 3 bases from V and 0 bases from J, with 16 bases in between. Germline V gene data show CDR1 as SGDLS and CDR2 as YYNGEE. CDR3 sequence (DNA): TGTGCCAGCAGCGCTAACCCCGGGGTCGGCTCCTACGAGCAGTACTTC. Its translation is CASSANPGVGSYEQYF.

The gene calls are TRBV7-6 and TRBJ2-3; D may be TRBD1 (5 bases). V lost 1 base, J lost 4 bases, and 12 bases lay in between. The CDR3 covers 15 residues. CDR1 and CDR2 from the germline V gene are SGHVS and FNYEAQ. In DNA form, the CDR3 reads TGTGCCAGCAGCTTAGGACAGATAGGGTCAGATACGCAGTATTTT. It yields the protein CASSLGQIGSDTQYF.

This rearrangement joins TRBV11-3 to TRBJ2-2, with TRBD1 as a possible D gene (6 bases). Germline V lookup: CDR1 SGHNT, CDR2 YENEEA. The CDR3 covers 14 residues. Trimming shortened V by 2 bases and J by 5 bases, and 9 bases separated the two germline ends. For the CDR3, the DNA is TGTGCCAGCAGCTTAACAGGGAGTACCGGGGAGCTGTTTTTT. It translates to CASSLTGSTGELFF.

The V and J genes are TRBV10-3 and TRBJ2-1, with 7 nucleotides matching TRBD2. The germline V gene encodes CDR1 ENHRY and CDR2 SYGVKD. The CDR3 is 16 residues long. Germline trimming cut 2 bases from V and 3 bases from J; bases unmatched to any gene: 7. The CDR3 DNA follows: TGTGCCATCAGTGAGGGGCGCGGGAGAGTCTACAATGAGCAGTTCTTC. Amino acids: CAISEGRGRVYNEQFF.

V gene TRBV6-1 combines with J gene TRBJ2-7; D may correspond to TRBD1 or TRBD2 (6 bases each). CDR3 length: 16 residues. V was shortened by 3 bases and J by 4 bases, with 19 bases between the two germline ends. Germline lookup yields CDR1 MNHNS and CDR2 SASEGT. The CDR3 loop reads CASSENQGTRRYEQYF. CDR3 DNA sequence: TGTGCCAGCAGTGAGAACCAGGGGACTCGGAGGTACGAGCAGTACTTC.

On this clone: The DNA is left out, because the CDR3 cannot be placed on it with certainty; the CDR3 is given as TCRdb lists it. The V and J genes are TRBV2 and TRBJ2-7; the table's TRBD2 call for D was not verified on the DNA. CDR1 is SNHLY, CDR2 FYNNEI, per germline. The CDR3 numbers 15 amino acids, ends counted. Here the CDR3 reads CASSEPVGGGTRWYF.

The DNA for the CDR3 is TGCGCCAGCAGCCGCGCAGGGGAGACCTACAATGAGCAGTTCTTC. It specifies CASSRAGETYNEQFF. The V and J genes are TRBV5-1 and TRBJ2-1; weak D call: TRBD1 (6 bases). The CDR3 sequence is 15 residues long. Trimming took 4 bases from V and 2 from J, leaving 13 bases between them. In germline, CDR1 is SGHRS, CDR2 YFSETQ.

The chain links TRBV6-1 to TRBJ2-2, with D possibly being TRBD1 (6 bases). Between the trimmed V and J ends, which lost 5 bases and 1 base, there was a span of 11 bases. CDR1 MNHNS and CDR2 SASEGT come from the germline V gene. The CDR3 has 15 amino acids. In nucleotides, the CDR3 is TGTGCCAGCAGTCAGGGGCGCCGGAACACCGGGGAGCTGTTTTTT. Translated, it gives CASSQGRRNTGELFF.

The DNA of the CDR3 is TGTGCCAGCAGCGTAAACGGGGGGCCCGGCGAGCAGTACTTC. Encoded protein: CASSVNGGPGEQYF. The chain couples TRBV5-5 to TRBJ2-7, with a possible D match to TRBD2 (7 bases). Germline-derived CDR1 and CDR2 are SGHKS and YYEKEE (reference sequence). The V gene lost 4 bases and the J gene lost 6 bases, with 17 bases spanning the gap. This CDR3 has 14 residues.